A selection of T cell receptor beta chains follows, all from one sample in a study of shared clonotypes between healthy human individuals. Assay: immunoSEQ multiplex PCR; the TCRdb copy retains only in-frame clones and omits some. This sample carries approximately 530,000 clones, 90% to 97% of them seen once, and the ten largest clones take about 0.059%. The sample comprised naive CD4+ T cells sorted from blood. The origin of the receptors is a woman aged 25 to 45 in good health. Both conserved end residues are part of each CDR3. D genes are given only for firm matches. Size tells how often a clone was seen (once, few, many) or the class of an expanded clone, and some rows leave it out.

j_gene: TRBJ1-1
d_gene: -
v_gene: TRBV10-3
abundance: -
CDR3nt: TGTGCCATCAGAGGGGCGTCGGCGAACACTGAAGCTTTCTTT
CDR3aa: CAIRGASANTEAFF

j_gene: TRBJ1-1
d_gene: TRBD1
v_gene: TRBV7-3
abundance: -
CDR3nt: TGTGCCAGCAGCACAGGGGTACGGAGGAACACTGAAGCTTTCTTT
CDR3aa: CASSTGVRRNTEAFF

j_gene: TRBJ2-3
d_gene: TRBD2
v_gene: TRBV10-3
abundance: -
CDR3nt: TGTGCCATCAGTGAGTGGCCATCTAGCGGGAGAGTGACAGATACGCAGTATTTT
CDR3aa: CAISEWPSSGRVTDTQYF

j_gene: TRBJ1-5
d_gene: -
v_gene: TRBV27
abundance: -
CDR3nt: TGTGCCAGCAGTTTCCCGATAGAGGGGAGGGGAAGCAATCAGCCCCAGCATTTT
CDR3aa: CASSFPIEGRGSNQPQHF

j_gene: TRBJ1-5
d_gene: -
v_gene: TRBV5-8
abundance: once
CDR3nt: TGTGCCAGCAGCTTGGAACGGAGACGGTTTCAGCCCCAGCATTTT
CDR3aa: CASSLERRRFQPQHF

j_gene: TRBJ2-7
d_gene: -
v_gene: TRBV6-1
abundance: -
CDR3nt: TGTGCCAGCAGTGACCTCGGGCTCGAGCAGTACTTC
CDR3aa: CASSDLGLEQYF

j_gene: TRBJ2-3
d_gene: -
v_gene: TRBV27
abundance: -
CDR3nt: TGTGCCAGCAGTTTACAAGCCACAGATACGCAGTATTTT
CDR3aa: CASSLQATDTQYF

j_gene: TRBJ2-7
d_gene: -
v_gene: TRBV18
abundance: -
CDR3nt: TGTGCCAGCTCACCACCGGGACGGCCTAACGAGCAGTACTTC
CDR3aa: CASSPPGRPNEQYF

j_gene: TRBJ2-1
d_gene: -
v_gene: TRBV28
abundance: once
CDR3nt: TGTGCCAGCAGCCTAGACGGGACCTACAATGAGCAGTTCTTC
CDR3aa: CASSLDGTYNEQFF

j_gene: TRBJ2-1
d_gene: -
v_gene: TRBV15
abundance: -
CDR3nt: TGTGCCACCAGCAGAGAAGCAAGCGGGCACAATGAGCAGTTCTTC
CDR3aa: CATSREASGHNEQFF

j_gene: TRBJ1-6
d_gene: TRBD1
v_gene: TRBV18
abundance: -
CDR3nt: TGTGCCAGCTCACCGGACAGGGACGGTTCACCCCTCCACTTT
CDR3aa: CASSPDRDGSPLHF

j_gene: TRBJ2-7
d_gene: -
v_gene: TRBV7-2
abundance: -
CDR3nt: TGTGCCAGCAGCTTAGCGGCGCTAGCTGAAATCTACGAGCAGTACTTC
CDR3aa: CASSLAALAEIYEQYF

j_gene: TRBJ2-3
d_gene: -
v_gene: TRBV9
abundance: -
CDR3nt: TGTGCCAGCAGCCCGTCGGTAGTTAAAAGCACAGATACGCAGTATTTT
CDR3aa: CASSPSVVKSTDTQYF

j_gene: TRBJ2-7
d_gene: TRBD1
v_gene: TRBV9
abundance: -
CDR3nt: TGTGCCAGCAGCGTAGATCCGGGACAGGGGGTATACGAGCAGTACTTC
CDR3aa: CASSVDPGQGVYEQYF

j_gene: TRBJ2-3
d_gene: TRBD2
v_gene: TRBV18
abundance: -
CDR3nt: TGTGCCAGCTCACCACTACTAGCGGGAGATGATACAGATACGCAGTATTTT
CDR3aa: CASSPLLAGDDTDTQYF

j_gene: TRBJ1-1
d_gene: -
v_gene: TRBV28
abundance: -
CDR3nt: TGTGCCAGCAGTTTAGGGGCCTTTGAAGCTTTCTTT
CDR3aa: CASSLGAFEAFF

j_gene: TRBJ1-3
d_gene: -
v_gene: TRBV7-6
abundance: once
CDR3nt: TGTGCCAGCAGCTCCCAGGGACGGAGCTCTGGAAACACCATATATTTT
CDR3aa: CASSSQGRSSGNTIYF

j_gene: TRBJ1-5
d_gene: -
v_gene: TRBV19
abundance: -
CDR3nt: TGTGCCAGTAAAAGGGACCTTAAGGGTCAGCCCCAGCATTTT
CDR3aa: CASKRDLKGQPQHF